These 3 T cell receptor beta chains originate from one sample sequenced in a study of spatial heterogeneity in lung cancer. As to time point: blood at routine non-recurrence follow-up after resection. TCRdb processed the 5' RACE reads anew with MiXCR; each CDR3 protein has one entry. The sample lists about 10,000 distinct CDR3 sequences; around 23% were seen once. The source was PBMCs, collected at follow-up. These receptors originate from a female donor with early-stage non-small cell lung cancer.

The chain combines TRBV2 with TRBJ1-5, with D unclear. The germline V gene encodes CDR1 SNHLY and CDR2 FYNNEI. This CDR3 has 14 residues. V was shortened by 6 bases and J by 4 bases, with 13 bases between the two germline ends. CDR3 nucleotide sequence: TGTGCCAGCAGCCCACTAATACAGAATCAGCCCCAGCATTTT. Encoded protein: CASSPLIQNQPQHF.

This clonotype was observed a few times. The V and J genes are TRBV13 and TRBJ2-2; D is unresolved. The CDR3 is made up of 17 amino acids. Germline V gives CDR1 PRHDT, CDR2 FYEKMQ (reference sequence). V was shortened by 1 base and J by 1 base, with 13 bases between the two germline ends. CDR3 sequence (DNA): TGTGCCAGCAGCTTAGCCCCGGAAGGCTTGAACACCGGGGAGCTGTTTTTT. As protein: CASSLAPEGLNTGELFF.

This clonotype was counted only a few times. The rearrangement uses TRBV28 and TRBJ2-5; the D gene is possibly TRBD2 (6 bases). The CDR3 contains 15 residues. The V end was cut by 9 bases, the J end by 5 bases, with 22 bases between. The V gene's germline CDR1 is MDHEN and CDR2 SYDVKM. CDR3 region: CASTIGEEGTETQYF. CDR3 nucleotide sequence: TGTGCCAGTACTATAGGGGAGGAAGGAACGGAGACCCAGTACTTC.